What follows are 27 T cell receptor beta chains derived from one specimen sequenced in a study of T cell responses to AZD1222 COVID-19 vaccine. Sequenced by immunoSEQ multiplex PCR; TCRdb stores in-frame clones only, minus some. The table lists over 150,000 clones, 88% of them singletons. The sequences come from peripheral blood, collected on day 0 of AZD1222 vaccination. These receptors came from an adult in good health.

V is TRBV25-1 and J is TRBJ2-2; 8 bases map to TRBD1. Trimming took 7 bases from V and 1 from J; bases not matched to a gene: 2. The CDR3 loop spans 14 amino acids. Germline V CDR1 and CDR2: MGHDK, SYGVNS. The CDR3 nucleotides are TGTGCCAGCAAAGGACAGGGGAACACCGGGGAGCTGTTTTTT. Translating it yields CASKGQGNTGELFF.

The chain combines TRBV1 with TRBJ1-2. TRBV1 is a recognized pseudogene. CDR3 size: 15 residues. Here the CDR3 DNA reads TGCACCAGCAGCCACCCCGACGAGGCCTCTAAGGGCTACACCTTC. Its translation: CTSSHPDEASKGYTF.

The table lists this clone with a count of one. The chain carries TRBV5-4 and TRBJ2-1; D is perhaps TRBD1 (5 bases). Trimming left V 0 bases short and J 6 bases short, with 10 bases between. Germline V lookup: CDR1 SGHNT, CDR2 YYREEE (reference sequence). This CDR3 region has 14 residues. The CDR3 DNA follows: TGTGCCAGCAGCTTGGGCCAGGGAAGCAATGAGCAGTTCTTC. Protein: CASSLGQGSNEQFF.

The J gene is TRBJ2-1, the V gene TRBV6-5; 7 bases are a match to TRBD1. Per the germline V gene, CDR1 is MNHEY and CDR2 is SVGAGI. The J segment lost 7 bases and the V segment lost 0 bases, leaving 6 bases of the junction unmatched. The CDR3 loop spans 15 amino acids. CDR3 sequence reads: CASSYSPTGANEQFF. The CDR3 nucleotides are TGTGCCAGCAGTTACTCACCCACAGGGGCAAATGAGCAGTTCTTC.

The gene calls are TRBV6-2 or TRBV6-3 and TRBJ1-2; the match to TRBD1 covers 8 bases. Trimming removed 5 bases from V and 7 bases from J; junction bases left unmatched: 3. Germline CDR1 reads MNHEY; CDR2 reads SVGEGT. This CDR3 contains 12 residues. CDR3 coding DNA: TGTGCCAGCAGTCCAGGACAGGGTGGCTACACCTTC. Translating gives CASSPGQGGYTF.

The CDR3 DNA follows: TGCGCCAGCAGCGCAAACAGGGGAGTAACTGAAGCTTTCTTT. Translating it yields CASSANRGVTEAFF. V usage is TRBV5-1 and J usage is TRBJ1-1; TRBD1 aligns across 7 bases. Per the germline V gene, CDR1 is SGHRS and CDR2 is YFSETQ. J was trimmed by 5 bases and V by 4 bases; bases with no gene match: 8. This CDR3 is 14 amino acids long.

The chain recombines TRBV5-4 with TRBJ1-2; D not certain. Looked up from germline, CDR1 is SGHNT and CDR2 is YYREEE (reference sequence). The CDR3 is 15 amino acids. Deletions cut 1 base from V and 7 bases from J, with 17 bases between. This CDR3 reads CASSLPGSLIGGYTF. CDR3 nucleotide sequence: TGTGCCAGCAGCTTGCCAGGCAGTCTGATCGGTGGCTACACCTTC.

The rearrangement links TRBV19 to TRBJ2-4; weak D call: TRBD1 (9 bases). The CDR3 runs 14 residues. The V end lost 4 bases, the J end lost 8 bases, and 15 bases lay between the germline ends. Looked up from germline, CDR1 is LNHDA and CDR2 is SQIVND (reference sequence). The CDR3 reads CASSTTGGLDIQYF. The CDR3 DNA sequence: TGTGCCAGTAGTACGACAGGGGGACTAGACATTCAGTACTTC.

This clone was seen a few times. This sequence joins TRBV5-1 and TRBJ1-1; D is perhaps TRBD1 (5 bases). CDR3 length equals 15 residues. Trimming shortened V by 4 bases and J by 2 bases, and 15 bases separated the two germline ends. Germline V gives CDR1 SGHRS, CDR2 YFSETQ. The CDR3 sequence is CASSPLGGTNTEAFF. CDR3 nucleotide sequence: TGCGCCAGCAGCCCGCTCGGGGGGACTAACACTGAAGCTTTCTTT.

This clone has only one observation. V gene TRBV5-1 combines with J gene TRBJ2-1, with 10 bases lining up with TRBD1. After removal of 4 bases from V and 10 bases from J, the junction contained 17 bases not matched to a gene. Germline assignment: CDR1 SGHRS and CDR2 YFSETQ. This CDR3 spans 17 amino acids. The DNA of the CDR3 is TGCGCCAGCAGCCGCAGGACAGGGGGAACGAAATCCGGGGAGCAGTTCTTC. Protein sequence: CASSRRTGGTKSGEQFF. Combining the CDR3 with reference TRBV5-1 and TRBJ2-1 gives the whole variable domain KAGVTQTPRYLIKTRGQQVTLSCSPISGHRSVSWYQQTPGQGLQFLFEYFSETQRNKGNFPGRFSGRQFSNSRSEMNVSTLELGDSALYLCASSRRTGGTKSGEQFFGPGTRLTVL.

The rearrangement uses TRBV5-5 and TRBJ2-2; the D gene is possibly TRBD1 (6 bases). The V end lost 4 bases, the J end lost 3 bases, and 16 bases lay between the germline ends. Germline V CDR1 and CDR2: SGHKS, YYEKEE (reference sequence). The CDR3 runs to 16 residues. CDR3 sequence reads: CASSPGPTGHTGELFF. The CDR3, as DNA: TGTGCCAGCAGCCCGGGGCCTACAGGGCACACCGGGGAGCTGTTTTTT.

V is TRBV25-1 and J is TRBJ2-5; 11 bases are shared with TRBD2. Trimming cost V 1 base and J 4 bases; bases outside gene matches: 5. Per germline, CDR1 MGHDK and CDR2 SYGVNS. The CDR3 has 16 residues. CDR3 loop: CASSELTSGGSETQYF. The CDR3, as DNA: TGTGCCAGCAGTGAATTAACTAGCGGGGGATCAGAGACCCAGTACTTC.

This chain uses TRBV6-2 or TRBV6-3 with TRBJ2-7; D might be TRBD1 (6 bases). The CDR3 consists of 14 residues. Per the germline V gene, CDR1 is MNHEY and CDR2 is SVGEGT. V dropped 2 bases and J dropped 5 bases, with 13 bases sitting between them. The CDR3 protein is CASSYRGILNEQYF. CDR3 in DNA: TGTGCCAGCAGTTACAGGGGGATCCTGAACGAGCAGTACTTC.

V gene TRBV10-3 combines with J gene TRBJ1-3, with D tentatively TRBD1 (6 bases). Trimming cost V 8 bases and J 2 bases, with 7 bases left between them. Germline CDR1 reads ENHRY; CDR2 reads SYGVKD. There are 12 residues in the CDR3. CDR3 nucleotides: TGTGCCATCCAGGGGACTGGAAACACCATATATTTT. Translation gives CAIQGTGNTIYF.

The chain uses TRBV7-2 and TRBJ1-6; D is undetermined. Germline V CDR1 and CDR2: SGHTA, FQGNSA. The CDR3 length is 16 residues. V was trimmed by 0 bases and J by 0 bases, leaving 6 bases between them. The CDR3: CASSLAPSSYNSPLHF. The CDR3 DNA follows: TGTGCCAGCAGCTTAGCACCGAGCTCCTATAATTCACCCCTCCACTTT.

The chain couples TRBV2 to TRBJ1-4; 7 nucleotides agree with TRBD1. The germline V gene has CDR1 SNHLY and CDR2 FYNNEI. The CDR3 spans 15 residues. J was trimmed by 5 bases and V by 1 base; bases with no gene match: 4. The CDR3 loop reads CASSEDVQGNEKLFF. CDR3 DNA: TGTGCCAGCAGTGAAGATGTACAGGGGAATGAAAAACTGTTTTTT.

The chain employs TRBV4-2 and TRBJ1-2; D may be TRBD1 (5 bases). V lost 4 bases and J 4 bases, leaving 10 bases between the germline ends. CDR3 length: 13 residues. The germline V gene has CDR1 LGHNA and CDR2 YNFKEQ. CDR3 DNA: TGTGCCAGCAGCCCTGCGGACATCTATGGCTACACCTTC. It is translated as CASSPADIYGYTF.

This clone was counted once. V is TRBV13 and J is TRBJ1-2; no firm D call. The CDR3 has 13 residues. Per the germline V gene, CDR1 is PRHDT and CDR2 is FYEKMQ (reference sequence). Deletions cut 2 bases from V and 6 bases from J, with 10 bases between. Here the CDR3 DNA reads TGTGCCAGCAGCTTATGGTCAGGCCATGGCTACACCTTC. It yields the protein CASSLWSGHGYTF.

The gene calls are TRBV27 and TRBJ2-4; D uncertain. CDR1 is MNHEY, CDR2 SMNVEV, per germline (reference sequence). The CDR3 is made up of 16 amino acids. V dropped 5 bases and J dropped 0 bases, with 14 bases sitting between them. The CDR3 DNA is TGTGCCAGCAGTATCCGACCGACTGGAGCCAAAAACATTCAGTACTTC. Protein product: CASSIRPTGAKNIQYF.

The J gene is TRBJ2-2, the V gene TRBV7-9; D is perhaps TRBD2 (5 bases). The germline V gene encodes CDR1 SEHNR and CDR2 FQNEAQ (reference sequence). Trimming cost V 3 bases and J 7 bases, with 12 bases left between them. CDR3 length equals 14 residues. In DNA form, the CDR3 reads TGTGCCAGCAGCTTGCTAGCAGGCGGCGGGGAGCTGTTTTTT. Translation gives CASSLLAGGGELFF. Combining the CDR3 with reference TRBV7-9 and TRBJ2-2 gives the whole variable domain DTGVSQNPRHKITKRGQNVTFRCDPISEHNRLYWYRQTLGQGPEFLTYFQNEAQLEKSRLLSDRFSAERPKGSFSTLEIQRTEQGDSAMYLCASSLLAGGGELFFGEGSRLTVL.

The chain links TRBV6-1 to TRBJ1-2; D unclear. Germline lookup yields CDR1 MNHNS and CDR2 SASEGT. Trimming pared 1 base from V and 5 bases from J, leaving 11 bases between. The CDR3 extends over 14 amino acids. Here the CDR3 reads CASSEGWGTYGYTF. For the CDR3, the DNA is TGTGCCAGCAGTGAAGGCTGGGGTACATATGGCTACACCTTC.

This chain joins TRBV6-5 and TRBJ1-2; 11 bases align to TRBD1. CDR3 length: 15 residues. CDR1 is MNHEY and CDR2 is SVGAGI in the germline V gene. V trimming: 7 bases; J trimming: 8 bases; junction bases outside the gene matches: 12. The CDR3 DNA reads TGTGCCAGCACCGGAACCGGGACAGGGGGAGGAGGCTACACCTTC. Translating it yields CASTGTGTGGGGYTF.

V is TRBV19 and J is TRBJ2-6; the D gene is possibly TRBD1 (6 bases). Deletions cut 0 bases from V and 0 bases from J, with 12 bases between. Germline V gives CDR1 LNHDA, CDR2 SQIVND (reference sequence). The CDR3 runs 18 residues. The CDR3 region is CASSIDRQVNSGANVLTF. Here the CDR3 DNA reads TGTGCCAGTAGTATAGATAGACAGGTTAACTCTGGGGCCAACGTCCTGACTTTC.

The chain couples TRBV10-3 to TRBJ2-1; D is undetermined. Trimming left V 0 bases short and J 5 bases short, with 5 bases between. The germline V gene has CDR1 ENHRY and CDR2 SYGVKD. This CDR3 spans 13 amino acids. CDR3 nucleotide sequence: TGTGCCATCAGTGAGTCAGGAAACAATGAGCAGTTCTTC. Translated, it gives CAISESGNNEQFF.

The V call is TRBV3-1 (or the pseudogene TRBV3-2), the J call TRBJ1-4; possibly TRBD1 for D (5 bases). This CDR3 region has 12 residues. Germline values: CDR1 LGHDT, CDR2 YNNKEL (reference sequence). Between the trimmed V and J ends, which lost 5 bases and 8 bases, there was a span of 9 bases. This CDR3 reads CASSGAGEKLFF. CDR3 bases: TGTGCCAGCAGCGGGGCCGGAGAAAAACTGTTTTTT.

The CDR3 sequence is CASSWTGDSGETQYF. CDR3 nucleotide sequence: TGTGCCAGCAGCTGGACGGGGGACAGTGGAGAGACCCAGTACTTC. The genes are TRBV7-3 and TRBJ2-5; D may be TRBD1 (7 bases). The CDR3 runs to 15 residues. The germline V gene has CDR1 SGHTA and CDR2 FQGTGA. Trimming stripped 4 bases from V and 4 bases from J, with 16 bases between.

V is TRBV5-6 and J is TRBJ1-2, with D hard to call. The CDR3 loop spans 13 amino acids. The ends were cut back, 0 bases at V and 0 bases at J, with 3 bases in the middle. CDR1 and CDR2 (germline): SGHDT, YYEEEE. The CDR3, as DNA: TGTGCCAGCAGCTTGGCTGCTAACTATGGCTACACCTTC. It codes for CASSLAANYGYTF. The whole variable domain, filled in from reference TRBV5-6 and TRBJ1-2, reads DAGVTQSPTHLIKTRGQQVTLRCSPKSGHDTVSWYQQALGQGPQFIFQYYEEEERQRGNFPDRFSGHQFPNYSSELNVNALLLGDSALYLCASSLAANYGYTFGSGTRLTVV.